The sequence of this T cell receptor (beta chain) was determined in a study of T cell repertoires in ileal Crohn's disease. Assay: immunoSEQ multiplex PCR; the TCRdb copy retains only in-frame clones and omits some. The sample records about 4,000 clones, under 80% being singletons. Regarding time point: inflamed ileum from the surgical specimen. The TCR comes from an adult with Crohn's disease. The material sequenced was ileal tissue.

The CDR3 DNA reads as TGTGCCAGCAGCTTAGGGCAGGCCGAAGAGACCCAGTACTTC. This gives the protein CASSLGQAEETQYF. The genes are TRBV11-2 and TRBJ2-5; D is unclear. The CDR3 is 14 residues long. V was pared by 1 base and J by 3 bases, with 9 bases between. Germline lookup yields CDR1 SGHAT and CDR2 FQNNGV.